This record concerns one T cell receptor beta chain sequence. What it binds is unknown. At the DNA level, this CDR3 is encoded by other sequences in the same sample as well. The sample comes from a study of beta chain features in type 1 diabetes. In the study overall: Patient and healthy donor groups were alike in age, gender and cell yields.

Expressed TCRB transcripts were sequenced because the entire RNA isolate underwent reverse transcription. The table came from immunoSEQ multiplex PCR; TCRdb's copy has only in-frame clones and leaves some out. The sample has approximately 470,000 clones; over 25% are singletons. Points from the study as a whole: PCR might favor shorter templates, equally in patients and controls. cDNA-based reads could over-represent cells with high TCR expression.

The authors took one heparinised blood draw, averaging roughly 120 mL, from each donor. This CDR3 is 12 amino acids long. Germline V gene sequence: CDR1 SGHTA, CDR2 FQGNSA. V lost 1 base and J lost 3, with 4 bases in between. The chain joins TRBV7-2 to TRBJ2-7; D is ambiguous. The sequencing input was naive CD4+ T cells from blood. The receptor was isolated from a man younger than 35 in good health. CDR3 protein: CASSLDYYEQYF. The CDR3 nucleotides read TGTGCCAGCAGCTTAGATTACTACGAGCAGTACTTC.